This T cell receptor beta chain was captured by sequencing in a study of blood T cell repertoires in COVID-19. The V gene's germline CDR1 is ENHRY and CDR2 SYGVKD. Trimming left V 10 bases short and J 0 bases short, with 17 bases between. The CDR3 is 15 amino acids. The repertoire was sequenced with immunoSEQ multiplex PCR; TCRdb's copy has only in-frame clones and lacks some. Here the sample spans some 150,000 clones, 87% being singletons. Material for sequencing was peripheral blood. This clonotype originated in a woman aged 55-69 years who had recovered from COVID-19. V gene TRBV10-3 combines with J gene TRBJ2-3; perhaps TRBD1 as D (6 bases). The CDR3 region is CATGQNTPSTDTQYF. The CDR3, as DNA: TGTGCCACCGGACAGAATACACCTAGCACAGATACGCAGTATTTT.